The entry below gives a single T cell receptor beta chain sequence along with its context. Its target is unknown. These data come from a study of CD8 T cells in Susac syndrome. RNA, at roughly 0.45 to 1 ug, was reverse transcribed with random hexamers. Via MiXCR, TCRdb re-called the immunoSEQ multiplex PCR reads, giving one row per CDR3 protein. Of over 100,000 distinct CDR3 sequences detected, 85% to 95% appear once; the ten largest clones hold approximately 0.13%. Study-level points and caveats: A relatively small number of individuals underwent TCR sequencing and HLA analysis.

Germline V gene lookup returns CDR1 SGHDT and CDR2 YYEEEE. The V segment lost 5 bases and the J segment 3 bases; nucleotides outside the gene matches: 5. The CDR3 sequence is 15 residues long. This TCR derives from a human donor in good health. Sequencing used CD8+ T cells from PBMCs. The rearrangement uses TRBV5-6 and TRBJ2-2; TRBD1 aligns across 9 bases. The CDR3 DNA follows: TGTGCCAGCAGATACAGGACAGGGGACACCGGGGAGCTGTTTTTT. Its translation is CASRYRTGDTGELFF.